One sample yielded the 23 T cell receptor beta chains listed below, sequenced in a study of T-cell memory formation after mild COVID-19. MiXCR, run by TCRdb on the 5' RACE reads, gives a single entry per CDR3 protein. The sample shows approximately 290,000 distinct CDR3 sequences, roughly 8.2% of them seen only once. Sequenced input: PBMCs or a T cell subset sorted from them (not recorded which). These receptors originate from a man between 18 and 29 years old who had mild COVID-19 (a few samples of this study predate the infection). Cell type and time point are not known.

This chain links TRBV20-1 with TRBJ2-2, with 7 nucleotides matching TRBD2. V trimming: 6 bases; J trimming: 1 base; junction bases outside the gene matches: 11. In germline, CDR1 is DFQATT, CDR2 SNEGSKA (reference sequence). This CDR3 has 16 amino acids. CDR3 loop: CSAPGLADLNTGELFF. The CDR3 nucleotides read TGCAGTGCCCCTGGGCTAGCGGACCTGAACACCGGGGAGCTGTTTTTT.

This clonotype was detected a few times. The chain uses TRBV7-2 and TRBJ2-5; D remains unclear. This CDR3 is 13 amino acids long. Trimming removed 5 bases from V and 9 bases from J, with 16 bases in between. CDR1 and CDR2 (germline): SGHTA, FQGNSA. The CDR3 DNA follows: TGTGCCAGCAGCCCCGACGCTTTATTGGCCCAGTACTTC. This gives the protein CASSPDALLAQYF.

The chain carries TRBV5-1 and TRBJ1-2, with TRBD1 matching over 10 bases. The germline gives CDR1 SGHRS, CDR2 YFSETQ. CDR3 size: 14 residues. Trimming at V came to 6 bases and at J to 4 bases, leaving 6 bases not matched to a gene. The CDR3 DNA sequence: TGCGCCAGCACCCCGGGACAGGGGAGCTATGGCTACACCTTC. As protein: CASTPGQGSYGYTF.

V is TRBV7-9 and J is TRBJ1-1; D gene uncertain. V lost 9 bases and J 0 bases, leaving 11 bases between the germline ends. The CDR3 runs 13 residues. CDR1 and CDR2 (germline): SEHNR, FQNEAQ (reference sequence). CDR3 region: CASQTPMNTEAFF. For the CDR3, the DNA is TGTGCCAGTCAGACCCCGATGAACACTGAAGCTTTCTTT.

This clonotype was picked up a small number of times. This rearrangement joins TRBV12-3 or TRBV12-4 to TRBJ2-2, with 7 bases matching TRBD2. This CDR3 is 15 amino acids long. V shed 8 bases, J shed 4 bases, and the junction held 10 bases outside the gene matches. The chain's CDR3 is CASATGTTPTGELFF. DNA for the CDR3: TGTGCCAGCGCCACCGGGACTACTCCCACCGGGGAGCTGTTTTTT.

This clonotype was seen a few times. The CDR3 DNA is TGCGCCAGCAGTCGGGAGGGGTCCTACGAGCAGTACTTC. Encoded protein: CASSREGSYEQYF. The J gene is TRBJ2-7, the V gene TRBV5-1, with 8 bases matching TRBD2. Per germline, CDR1 SGHRS and CDR2 YFSETQ. Trimming cost V 5 bases and J 1 base; bases outside gene matches: 2. This CDR3 is 13 amino acids long.

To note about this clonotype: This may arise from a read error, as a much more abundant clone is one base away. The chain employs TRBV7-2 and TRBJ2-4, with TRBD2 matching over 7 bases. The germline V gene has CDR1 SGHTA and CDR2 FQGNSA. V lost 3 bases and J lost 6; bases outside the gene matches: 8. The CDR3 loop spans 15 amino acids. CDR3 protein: CTSSLGITGGNIQYF. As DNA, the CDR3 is TGTACCAGCAGCTTGGGGATTACGGGGGGAAACATTCAGTACTTC.

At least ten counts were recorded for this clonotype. The CDR3 protein is CASSLRGQGSTGELFF. The CDR3 DNA follows: TGTGCCAGCAGCCTCCGTGGACAGGGCTCGACCGGGGAGCTGTTTTTT. J is TRBJ2-2 and V is TRBV7-6; 8 bases fit TRBD1. V lost 5 bases to trimming and J lost 5 bases; unmatched junction nucleotides: 10. This CDR3 has 16 amino acids. Germline CDR1 reads SGHVS; CDR2 reads FNYEAQ.

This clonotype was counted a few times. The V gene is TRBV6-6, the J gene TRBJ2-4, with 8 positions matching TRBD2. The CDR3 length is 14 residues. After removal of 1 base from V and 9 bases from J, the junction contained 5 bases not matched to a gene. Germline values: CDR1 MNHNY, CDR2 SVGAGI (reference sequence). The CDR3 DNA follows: TGTGCCAGCAGTTACTTGGGACTAGGGGTCATTCAGTACTTC. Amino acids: CASSYLGLGVIQYF.

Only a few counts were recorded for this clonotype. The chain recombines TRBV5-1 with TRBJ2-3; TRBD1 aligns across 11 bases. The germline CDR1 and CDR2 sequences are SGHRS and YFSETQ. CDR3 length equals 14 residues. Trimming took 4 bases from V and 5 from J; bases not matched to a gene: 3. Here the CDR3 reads CASSTGQGVDTQYF. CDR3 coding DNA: TGCGCCAGCAGCACGGGACAGGGGGTAGATACGCAGTATTTT.

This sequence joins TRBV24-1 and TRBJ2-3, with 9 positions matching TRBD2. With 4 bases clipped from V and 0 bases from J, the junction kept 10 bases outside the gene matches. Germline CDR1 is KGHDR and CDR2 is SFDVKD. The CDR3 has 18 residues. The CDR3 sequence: CATSDRRLADSSTDTQYF. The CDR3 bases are TGTGCCACCAGTGACCGTAGACTAGCGGACTCTAGCACAGATACGCAGTATTTT.

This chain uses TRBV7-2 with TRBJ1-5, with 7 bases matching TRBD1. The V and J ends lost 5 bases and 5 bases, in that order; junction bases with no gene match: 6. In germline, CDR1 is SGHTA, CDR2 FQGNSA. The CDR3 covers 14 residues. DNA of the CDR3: TGTGCCAGCAGCCGGGACAGCCCGTATCAGCCCCAGCATTTT. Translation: CASSRDSPYQPQHF.

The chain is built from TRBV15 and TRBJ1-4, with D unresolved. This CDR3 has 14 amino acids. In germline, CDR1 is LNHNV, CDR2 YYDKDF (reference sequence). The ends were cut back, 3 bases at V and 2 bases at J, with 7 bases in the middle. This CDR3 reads CATSSSLTNEKLFF. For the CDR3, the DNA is TGTGCCACCAGCAGTAGTCTCACTAATGAAAAACTGTTTTTT.

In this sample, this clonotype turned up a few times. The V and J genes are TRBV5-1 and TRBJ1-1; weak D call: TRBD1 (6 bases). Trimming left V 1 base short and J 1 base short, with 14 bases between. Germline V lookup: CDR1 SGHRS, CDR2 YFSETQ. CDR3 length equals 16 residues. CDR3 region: CASSLRRGGENTEAFF. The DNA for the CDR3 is TGCGCCAGCAGCTTGCGCAGGGGAGGCGAGAACACTGAAGCTTTCTTT.

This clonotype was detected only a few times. The CDR3 DNA reads as TGCAGCGCCGATCCCCAGGGCACAGATACGCAGTATTTT. The encoded protein is CSADPQGTDTQYF. V usage is TRBV20-1 and J usage is TRBJ2-3; D remains unclear. The CDR3 has 13 residues. Germline loops: CDR1 DFQATT, CDR2 SNEGSKA (reference sequence).

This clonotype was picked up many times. CDR3: CASSLGLGSYNEQFF. DNA of the CDR3: TGTGCCAGCAGCTTGGGACTGGGCTCCTACAATGAGCAGTTCTTC. The chain is built from TRBV5-5 and TRBJ2-1; D not certain. Trimming shortened V by 0 bases and J by 0 bases, and 7 bases separated the two germline ends. CDR1 is SGHKS and CDR2 is YYEKEE in the germline V gene (reference sequence). The CDR3 length is 15 residues.

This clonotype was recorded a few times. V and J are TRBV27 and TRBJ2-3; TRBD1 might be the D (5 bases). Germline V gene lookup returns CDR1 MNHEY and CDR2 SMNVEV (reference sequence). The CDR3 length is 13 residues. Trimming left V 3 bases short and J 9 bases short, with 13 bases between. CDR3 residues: CASSFSATGTQYF. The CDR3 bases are TGTGCCAGCAGTTTCAGCGCCACAGGAACGCAGTATTTT.

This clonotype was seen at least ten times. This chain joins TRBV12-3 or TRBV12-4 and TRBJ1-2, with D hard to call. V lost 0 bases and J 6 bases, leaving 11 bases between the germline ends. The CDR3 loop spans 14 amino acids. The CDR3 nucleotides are TGTGCCAGCAGTTTAGCGCATGTCCCGGATGGCTACACCTTC. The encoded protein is CASSLAHVPDGYTF.

CDR3 sequence (DNA): TGTGCCAGCAGTTTTAGCGGGGGCGTGGATACGCAGTATTTT. This gives the protein CASSFSGGVDTQYF. V is TRBV12-3 or TRBV12-4 and J is TRBJ2-3; 9 nucleotides line up with TRBD2. V lost 3 bases to trimming and J lost 6 bases; unmatched junction nucleotides: 4. The CDR3 runs 14 residues.

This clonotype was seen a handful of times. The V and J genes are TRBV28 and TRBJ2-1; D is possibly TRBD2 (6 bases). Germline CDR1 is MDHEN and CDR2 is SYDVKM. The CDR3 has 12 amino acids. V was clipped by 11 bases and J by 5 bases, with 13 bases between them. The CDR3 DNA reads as TGTGCCGGCCGGGGGTTCAACAATGAGCAGTTCTTC. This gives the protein CAGRGFNNEQFF.

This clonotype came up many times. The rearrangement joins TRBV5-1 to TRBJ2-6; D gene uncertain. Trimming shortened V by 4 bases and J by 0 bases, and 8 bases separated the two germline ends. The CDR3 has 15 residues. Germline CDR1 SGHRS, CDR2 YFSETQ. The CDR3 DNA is TGCGCCAGCAGCCCTACAGACTCTGGGGCCAACGTCCTGACTTTC. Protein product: CASSPTDSGANVLTF.

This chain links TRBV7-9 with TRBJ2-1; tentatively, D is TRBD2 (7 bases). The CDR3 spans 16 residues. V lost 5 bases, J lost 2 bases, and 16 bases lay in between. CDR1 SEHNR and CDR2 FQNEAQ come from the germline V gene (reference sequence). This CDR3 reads CASSDSGGAPYNEQFF. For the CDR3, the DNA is TGTGCCAGCAGCGACAGTGGGGGGGCGCCCTACAATGAGCAGTTCTTC.

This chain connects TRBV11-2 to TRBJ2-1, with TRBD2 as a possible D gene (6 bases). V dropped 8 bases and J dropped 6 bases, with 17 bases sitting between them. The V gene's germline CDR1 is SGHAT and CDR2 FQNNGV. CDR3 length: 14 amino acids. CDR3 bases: TGTGCCAGCCGGAGGGGCGAGCCCGGCAATGAGCAGTTCTTC. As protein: CASRRGEPGNEQFF.